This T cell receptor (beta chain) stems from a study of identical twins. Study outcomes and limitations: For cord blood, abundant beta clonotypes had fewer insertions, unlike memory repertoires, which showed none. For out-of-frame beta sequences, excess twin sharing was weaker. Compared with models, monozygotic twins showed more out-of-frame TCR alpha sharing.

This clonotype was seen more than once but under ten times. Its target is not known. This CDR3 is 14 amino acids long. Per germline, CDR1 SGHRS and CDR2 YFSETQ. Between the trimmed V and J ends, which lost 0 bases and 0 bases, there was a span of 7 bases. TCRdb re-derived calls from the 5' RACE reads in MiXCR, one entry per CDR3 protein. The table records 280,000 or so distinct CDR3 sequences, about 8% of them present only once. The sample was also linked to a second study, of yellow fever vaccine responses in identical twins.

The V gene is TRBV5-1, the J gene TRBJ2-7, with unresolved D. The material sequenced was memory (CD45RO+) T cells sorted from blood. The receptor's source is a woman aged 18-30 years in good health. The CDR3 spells CASSLVFLSYEQYF. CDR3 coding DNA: TGCGCCAGCAGCTTGGTTTTTCTCTCCTACGAGCAGTACTTC. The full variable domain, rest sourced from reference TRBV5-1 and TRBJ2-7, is KAGVTQTPRYLIKTRGQQVTLSCSPISGHRSVSWYQQTPGQGLQFLFEYFSETQRNKGNFPGRFSGRQFSNSRSEMNVSTLELGDSALYLCASSLVFLSYEQYFGPGTRLTVT.